This TCR beta chain was sequenced for a study of cytomegalovirus exposure and HLA in healthy donors. The PCR employed 60 Vbeta primers together with 13 Jbeta primers. Original methodology: An analysis that came later counted roughly 87 million unique TCR beta chains, approximately 12 million shared. TCRdb keeps only in-frame clones here, not all; method: immunoSEQ multiplex PCR. For V, J and clone size, that table is used; D and trimming come from the DNA. The table shows about 120,000 clones, with 65% to 85% occurring only once. Study results and caveats: HLA-A and HLA-B allele assignments for most subjects were reportedly predicted accurately using TCR beta sequences.

Germline CDR1 reads SGHNT; CDR2 reads YENEEA. V dropped 6 bases and J dropped 2 bases, with 14 bases sitting between them. This CDR3 comprises 15 residues. Regarding this clone: Its antigen is undetermined.

Despite likely unrecorded immune exposures, the donors were nominally healthy at the time of sampling. Sequencing was performed on PBMCs. The chain recombines TRBV11-3 with TRBJ2-1; a weak D match, TRBD1 (6 bases). The TCR was taken from a man aged 45-65 years in good health and CMV-seropositive. In DNA, the CDR3 is TGTGCCAGCAGTCATCGGGACAAAACCTACAATGAGCAGTTCTTC. It yields the protein CASSHRDKTYNEQFF.